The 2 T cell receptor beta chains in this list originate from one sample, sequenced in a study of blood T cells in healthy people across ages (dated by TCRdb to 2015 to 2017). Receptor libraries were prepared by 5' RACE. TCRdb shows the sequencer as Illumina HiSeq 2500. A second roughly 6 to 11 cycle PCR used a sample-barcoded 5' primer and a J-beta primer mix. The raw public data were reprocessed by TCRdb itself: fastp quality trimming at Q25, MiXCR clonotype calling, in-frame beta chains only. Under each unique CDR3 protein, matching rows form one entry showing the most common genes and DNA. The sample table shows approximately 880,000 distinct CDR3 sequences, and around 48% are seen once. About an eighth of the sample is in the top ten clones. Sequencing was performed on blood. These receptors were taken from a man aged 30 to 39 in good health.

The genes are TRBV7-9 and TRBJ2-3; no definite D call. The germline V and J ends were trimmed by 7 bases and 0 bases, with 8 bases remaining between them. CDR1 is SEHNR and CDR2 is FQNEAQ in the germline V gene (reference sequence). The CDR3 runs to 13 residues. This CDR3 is CASTPLSTDTQYF. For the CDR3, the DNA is TGTGCCAGCACCCCGCTCAGCACAGATACGCAGTATTTT.

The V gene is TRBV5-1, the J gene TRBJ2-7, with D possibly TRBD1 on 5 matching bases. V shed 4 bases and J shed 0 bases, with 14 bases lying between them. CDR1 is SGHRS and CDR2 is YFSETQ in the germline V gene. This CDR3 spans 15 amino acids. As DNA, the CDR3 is TGCGCCAGCAGCAACCCAGACAGAAACTCCTACGAGCAGTACTTC. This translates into CASSNPDRNSYEQYF.